Reported below is one T cell receptor beta chain. What it binds is not known. The study drew all its donors from Caucasian adults living in Nashville, Tennessee. The data were taken from a study of shared clonotypes between healthy human individuals. General study findings and limits: Between four donors, naive CD4 clonotypes were shared at a level of about 5%.

This was a deep-level run. Source study methods: Junction-only sequences without quality scores were provided by ImmunoSEQ, so filtering was different. Clones were read by immunoSEQ multiplex PCR, and TCRdb kept only the in-frame ones, dropping some. That table furnishes V, J and clone size, whereas the DNA furnished D and trimming. The profile shows over 2 million clones, 85% to 95% of them singletons. CDR1 and CDR2 from the germline V gene are MNHNY and SVGAGI (reference sequence). V was cut by 6 bases and J by 5 bases, with 13 bases left in between. This CDR3 spans 13 amino acids. This TCR derives from a man aged 18 to 35 in good health. Some clones in this sample may be carry-over from other donors' samples. The sample consisted of naive CD4+ T cells from PBMCs. Described subset: CD45RA+ positively selected. The chain is built from TRBV6-6 and TRBJ1-1; weak D call: TRBD1 (5 bases). Here the CDR3 reads CASRGQGGTEAFF. CDR3 DNA: TGTGCCAGCAGAGGCCAGGGTGGAACTGAAGCTTTCTTT.